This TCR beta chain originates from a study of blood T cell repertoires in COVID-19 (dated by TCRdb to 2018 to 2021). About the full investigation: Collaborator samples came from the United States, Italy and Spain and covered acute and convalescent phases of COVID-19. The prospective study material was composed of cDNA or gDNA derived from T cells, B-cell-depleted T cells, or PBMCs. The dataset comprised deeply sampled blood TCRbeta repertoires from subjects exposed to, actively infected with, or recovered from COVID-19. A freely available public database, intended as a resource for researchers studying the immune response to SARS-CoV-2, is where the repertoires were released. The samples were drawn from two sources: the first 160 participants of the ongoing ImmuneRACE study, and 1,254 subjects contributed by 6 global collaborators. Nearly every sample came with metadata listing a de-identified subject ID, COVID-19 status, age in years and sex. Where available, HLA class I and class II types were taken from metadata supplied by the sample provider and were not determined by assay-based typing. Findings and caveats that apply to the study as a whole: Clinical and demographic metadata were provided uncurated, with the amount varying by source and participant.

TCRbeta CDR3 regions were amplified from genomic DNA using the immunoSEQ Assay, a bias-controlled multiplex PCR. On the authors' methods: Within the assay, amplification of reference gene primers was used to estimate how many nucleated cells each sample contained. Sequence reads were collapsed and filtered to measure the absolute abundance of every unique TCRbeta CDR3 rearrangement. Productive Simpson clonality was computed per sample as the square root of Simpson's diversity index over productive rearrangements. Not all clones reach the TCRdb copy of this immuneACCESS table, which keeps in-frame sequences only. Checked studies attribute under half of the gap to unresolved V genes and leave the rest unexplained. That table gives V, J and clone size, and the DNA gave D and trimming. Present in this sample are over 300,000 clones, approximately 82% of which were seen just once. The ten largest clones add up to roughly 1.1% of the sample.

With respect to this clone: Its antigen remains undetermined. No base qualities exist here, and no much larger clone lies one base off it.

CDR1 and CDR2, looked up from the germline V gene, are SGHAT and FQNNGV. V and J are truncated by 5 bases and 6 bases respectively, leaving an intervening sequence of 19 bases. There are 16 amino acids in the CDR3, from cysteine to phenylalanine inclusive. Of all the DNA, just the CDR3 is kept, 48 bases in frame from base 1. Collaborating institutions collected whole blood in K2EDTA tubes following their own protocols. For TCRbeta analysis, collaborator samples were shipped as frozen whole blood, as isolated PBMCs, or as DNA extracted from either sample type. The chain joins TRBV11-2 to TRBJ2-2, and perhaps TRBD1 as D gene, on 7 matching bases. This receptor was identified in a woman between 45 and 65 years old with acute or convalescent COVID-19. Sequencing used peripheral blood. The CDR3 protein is CASSPYTGEVAGELFF. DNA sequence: TGTGCCAGCAGCCCTTACACAGGGGAGGTCGCCGGGGAGCTGTTTTTT.